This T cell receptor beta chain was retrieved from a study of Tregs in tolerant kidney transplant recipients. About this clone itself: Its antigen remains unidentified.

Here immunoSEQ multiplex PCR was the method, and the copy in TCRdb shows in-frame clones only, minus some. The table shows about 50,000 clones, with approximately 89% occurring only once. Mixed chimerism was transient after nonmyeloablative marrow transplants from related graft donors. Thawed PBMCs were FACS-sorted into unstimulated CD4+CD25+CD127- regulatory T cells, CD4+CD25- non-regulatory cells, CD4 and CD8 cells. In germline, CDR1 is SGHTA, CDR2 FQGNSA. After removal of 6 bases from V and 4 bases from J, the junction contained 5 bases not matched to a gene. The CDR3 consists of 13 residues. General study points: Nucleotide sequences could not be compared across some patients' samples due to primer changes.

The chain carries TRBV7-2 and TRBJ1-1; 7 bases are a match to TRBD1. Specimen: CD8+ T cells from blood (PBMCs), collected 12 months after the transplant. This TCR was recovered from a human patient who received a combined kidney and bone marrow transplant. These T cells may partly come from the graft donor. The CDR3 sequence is CASSYRGGTEAFF. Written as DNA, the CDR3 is TGTGCCAGCAGTTACAGGGGTGGCACTGAAGCTTTCTTT. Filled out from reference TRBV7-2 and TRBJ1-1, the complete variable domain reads GAGVSQSPSNKVTEKGKDVELRCDPISGHTALYWYRQSLGQGLEFLIYFQGNSAPDKSGLPSDRFSAERTGGSVSTLTIQRTQQEDSAVYLCASSYRGGTEAFFGQGTRLTVV.